Following are 10 T cell receptor beta chains from one sample sequenced in a study of blood T cell repertoires in COVID-19. Profiled with immunoSEQ multiplex PCR; TCRdb holds only in-frame clones, not every one. The sample shows a few hundred thousand clones, around nine tenths of them seen only once. The sample was PBMCs or T cells enriched from blood (not recorded which). The receptors originated from a woman in her 50s who had recovered from COVID-19.

The J gene is TRBJ1-6, the V gene TRBV5-4; possible D gene TRBD1, 6 bases. Germline V lookup: CDR1 SGHNT, CDR2 YYREEE (reference sequence). The CDR3 has 15 residues. The V gene lost 6 bases and the J gene lost 0 bases, with 10 bases spanning the gap. DNA of the CDR3: TGTGCCAGCACTAACAGGGACTCCTATAATTCACCCCTCCACTTT. It translates to CASTNRDSYNSPLHF.

CDR3 sequence (DNA): TGTGCCAGCAGCCTCACTGCGGGATTTGGCCAAGAGACCCAGTACTTC. Translated, it gives CASSLTAGFGQETQYF. The genes are TRBV9 and TRBJ2-5; weak D call: TRBD2 (6 bases). The CDR3 is 16 amino acids. The V and J ends lost 4 bases and 1 base respectively, with 17 bases between them. Germline-derived CDR1 and CDR2 are SGDLS and YYNGEE. The full variable domain, in which reference TRBV9 and TRBJ2-5 provide the parts outside the CDR3, is DSGVTQTPKHLITATGQRVTLRCSPRSGDLSVYWYQQSLDQGLQFLIQYYNGEERAKGNILERFSAQQFPDLHSELNLSSLELGDSALYFCASSLTAGFGQETQYFGPGTRLLVL.

V is TRBV6-4 and J is TRBJ2-3, with TRBD2 matching over 10 bases. Trimming at V came to 6 bases and at J to 1 base, leaving 1 base not matched to a gene. The CDR3 sequence is 14 residues long. From germline, CDR1 is MRHNA and CDR2 SNTAGT. CDR3 sequence reads: CASSLAGGTDTQYF. The CDR3 DNA follows: TGTGCCAGCAGCCTAGCGGGGGGCACAGATACGCAGTATTTT.

The chain recombines TRBV5-6 with TRBJ2-3; 8 nucleotides align to TRBD1. Germline CDR1 reads SGHDT; CDR2 reads YYEEEE. There are 16 residues in the CDR3. V lost 4 bases, J lost 4 bases, and 11 bases stayed unmatched. CDR3 in DNA: TGTGCCAGCAGCCCGGGACAGGCCCGGAGTGCAGATACGCAGTATTTT. As protein: CASSPGQARSADTQYF. Full variable domain (remainder filled in from reference TRBV5-6 and TRBJ2-3): DAGVTQSPTHLIKTRGQQVTLRCSPKSGHDTVSWYQQALGQGPQFIFQYYEEEERQRGNFPDRFSGHQFPNYSSELNVNALLLGDSALYLCASSPGQARSADTQYFGPGTRLTVL.

This clone was detected a few times. The chain has TRBV28 and TRBJ1-1, with D uncertain. Between the trimmed V and J ends, which lost 6 bases and 11 bases, there was a span of 13 bases. Germline V lookup: CDR1 MDHEN, CDR2 SYDVKM. CDR3 length: 11 residues. Written as DNA, the CDR3 is TGTGCCAGCAGCCTTGGACTGAGGGCTTTCTTT. The encoded protein is CASSLGLRAFF.

This chain joins TRBV7-2 and TRBJ1-6; perhaps TRBD1 as D (5 bases). Germline V gene data show CDR1 as SGHTA and CDR2 as FQGNSA. This CDR3 is built from 15 residues. The ends were cut back, 1 base at V and 7 bases at J, with 11 bases in the middle. The CDR3 sequence is CASSLGRVGNSPLHF. Written as DNA, the CDR3 is TGTGCCAGCAGCTTAGGCAGGGTAGGGAATTCACCCCTCCACTTT.

The chain combines TRBV4-3 with TRBJ1-1; D not resolved. The CDR3 has 15 residues. CDR1 LGHNA and CDR2 YSLEER come from the germline V gene. V was shortened by 0 bases and J by 3 bases, with 11 bases between the two germline ends. CDR3 bases: TGCGCCAGCAGCCAAGATGTCGGGAAATACACTGAAGCTTTCTTT. Amino acids: CASSQDVGKYTEAFF.

The chain is built from TRBV3-1 (or the pseudogene TRBV3-2) and TRBJ2-5, with a tentative D call TRBD2 (6 bases). CDR1 LGHDT and CDR2 YNNKEL come from the germline V gene (reference sequence). This CDR3 is 13 amino acids long. Between the trimmed V and J ends, which lost 1 base and 5 bases, there was a span of 8 bases. CDR3 protein: CASSQARGETQYF. The CDR3 region has the DNA TGTGCCAGCAGCCAAGCTCGGGGGGAGACCCAGTACTTC.

This chain joins TRBV7-9 and TRBJ2-2; possible D gene TRBD2, 7 bases. Looked up from germline, CDR1 is SEHNR and CDR2 is FQNEAQ (reference sequence). V was clipped by 0 bases and J by 5 bases, with 13 bases between them. The CDR3 consists of 16 residues. The CDR3, as DNA: TGTGCCAGCAGCTTAGCGGGGGGGACAAGAACCGGGGAGCTGTTTTTT. As protein: CASSLAGGTRTGELFF.

This chain joins TRBV5-1 and TRBJ2-7; 7 positions match TRBD2. V gave up 4 bases and J gave up 7 bases; unmatched junction bases: 5. The V gene's germline CDR1 is SGHRS and CDR2 YFSETQ. The CDR3 sequence is 12 residues long. Here the CDR3 reads CASSVHSGEQYF. The CDR3 coding sequence is TGCGCCAGCAGCGTCCATAGCGGGGAGCAGTACTTC.